Following are 17 T cell receptor beta chains from one sample sequenced in a study of blood T cell repertoires in COVID-19. TCRdb's copy holds only in-frame clones and misses some; the assay was immunoSEQ multiplex PCR. The repertoire includes 50,000 to 75,000 clones, 85% to 90% of them detected once, and around a fifth sits in the top ten. Sequencing was done on a sample of peripheral blood. The receptor set was obtained from a woman aged 50 to 65 with active or convalescent COVID-19.

This chain connects TRBV7-6 to TRBJ2-2, with 9 bases fitting TRBD1. The J segment lost 5 bases and the V segment lost 1 base, leaving 11 bases of the junction unmatched. This CDR3 spans 18 amino acids. Germline V CDR1 and CDR2: SGHVS, FNYEAQ. The CDR3 protein is CASSLGGPDRGGTGELFF. In nucleotides, the CDR3 is TGTGCCAGCAGCTTAGGTGGCCCGGACAGGGGAGGTACCGGGGAGCTGTTTTTT.

The chain has TRBV6-5 and TRBJ2-1, with TRBD1 matching over 8 bases. V lost 4 bases to trimming and J lost 2 bases; unmatched junction nucleotides: 7. Germline-derived CDR1 and CDR2 are MNHEY and SVGAGI. CDR3 length equals 16 residues. For the CDR3, the DNA is TGTGCCAGCAGTTTCTCGGACAGGGTCACCTACAATGAGCAGTTCTTC. Protein product: CASSFSDRVTYNEQFF.

The CDR3 DNA is TGTGCCAGCAGCGCCGTAATAGCGGGAGCATACAATGAGCAGTTCTTC. Amino acid sequence: CASSAVIAGAYNEQFF. The chain has TRBV9 and TRBJ2-1, with 9 bases identical to TRBD2. With 3 bases clipped from V and 4 bases from J, the junction kept 8 bases outside the gene matches. The CDR3 length is 16 residues. Germline assignment: CDR1 SGDLS and CDR2 YYNGEE.

The chain has TRBV7-9 and TRBJ2-2, with D uncertain. In germline, CDR1 is SEHNR, CDR2 FQNEAQ (reference sequence). Deletions cut 2 bases from V and 2 bases from J, with 6 bases between. The CDR3 is made up of 14 amino acids. CDR3: CASSLLRNTGELFF. In DNA, the CDR3 is TGTGCCAGCAGCTTACTTCGTAACACCGGGGAGCTGTTTTTT.

This sequence joins TRBV15 and TRBJ1-1; 9 nucleotides agree with TRBD1. Per the germline V gene, CDR1 is LNHNV and CDR2 is YYDKDF (reference sequence). Losses at the gene ends were 3 bases for V and 2 bases for J; bases not matched to a gene: 4. The CDR3 extends over 15 amino acids. The CDR3 is CATSRGTGLNTEAFF. The CDR3 DNA sequence: TGTGCCACCAGCAGGGGGACAGGGTTAAACACTGAAGCTTTCTTT.

The rearrangement uses TRBV9 and TRBJ1-1; no clear D gene. Germline assignment: CDR1 SGDLS and CDR2 YYNGEE. Trimming removed 0 bases from V and 7 bases from J, with 13 bases in between. The CDR3 has 14 residues. CDR3 sequence: CASSVDAGSSEAFF. The CDR3 DNA follows: TGTGCCAGCAGCGTAGATGCGGGTAGTAGTGAAGCTTTCTTT.

The genes are TRBV6-5 and TRBJ1-2; maybe TRBD1 (5 bases). Germline V gene data show CDR1 as MNHEY and CDR2 as SVGAGI. Between the trimmed V and J ends, which lost 0 bases and 5 bases, there was a span of 16 bases. This CDR3 spans 16 amino acids. This CDR3 is CASSYSGEGFSYGYTF. CDR3 bases: TGTGCCAGCAGTTACTCGGGGGAGGGTTTTAGTTATGGCTACACCTTC.

The genes are TRBV10-2 and TRBJ2-5; the match to TRBD2 covers 13 bases. CDR3 length: 16 amino acids. Germline lookup yields CDR1 WSHSY and CDR2 SAAADI. Trimming cost V 4 bases and J 1 base; bases outside gene matches: 3. CDR3 nucleotides: TGCGCCAGCAGTGCTACTAGCGGGGGGGCCCAAGAGACCCAGTACTTC. Protein product: CASSATSGGAQETQYF.

The chain has TRBV5-1 and TRBJ2-7, with D hard to call. V lost 4 bases and J lost 1, with 3 bases in between. The germline CDR1 and CDR2 sequences are SGHRS and YFSETQ. The CDR3 has 11 amino acids. CDR3 sequence (DNA): TGCGCCAGCAGCGCGTCCTACGAGCAGTACTTC. Translation gives CASSASYEQYF. Looking up the rest from reference TRBV5-1 and TRBJ2-7 gives the full variable domain: KAGVTQTPRYLIKTRGQQVTLSCSPISGHRSVSWYQQTPGQGLQFLFEYFSETQRNKGNFPGRFSGRQFSNSRSEMNVSTLELGDSALYLCASSASYEQYFGPGTRLTVT.

The chain is built from TRBV5-4 and TRBJ2-2; 11 bases are a match to TRBD1. The V segment lost 5 bases and the J segment 4 bases; nucleotides outside the gene matches: 13. CDR1 SGHNT and CDR2 YYREEE come from the germline V gene (reference sequence). This CDR3 is 18 amino acids long. Here the CDR3 reads CASRGPGQGEVGTGELFF. Written as DNA, the CDR3 is TGTGCCAGCAGGGGACCGGGACAGGGGGAGGTGGGCACCGGGGAGCTGTTTTTT.

The chain has TRBV9 and TRBJ2-2; 10 positions agree with TRBD2. CDR1 is SGDLS, CDR2 YYNGEE, per germline. The CDR3 runs 17 residues. V lost 3 bases to trimming and J lost 6 bases; unmatched junction nucleotides: 11. CDR3 in amino acids: CASSGTEREGRAGELFF. CDR3 sequence (DNA): TGTGCCAGCAGCGGGACTGAGCGGGAGGGCAGAGCCGGGGAGCTGTTTTTT.

CDR3 DNA sequence: TGTGCCAGCAGCTTGCCTGGAGAAAACATTCAGTACTTC. It codes for CASSLPGENIQYF. J is TRBJ2-4 and V is TRBV5-5, with no clear D. Trimming pared 1 base from V and 5 bases from J, leaving 7 bases between. From germline, CDR1 is SGHKS and CDR2 YYEKEE (reference sequence). The CDR3 has 13 residues.

The gene calls are TRBV11-2 and TRBJ2-5; TRBD2 might be the D (5 bases). This CDR3 comprises 15 residues. The germline gives CDR1 SGHAT, CDR2 FQNNGV. V was shortened by 6 bases and J by 7 bases, with 21 bases between the two germline ends. The CDR3 DNA reads as TGTGCCAGCAGGCCCCCCGGGAATATAGGTACGACCCAGTACTTC. Protein product: CASRPPGNIGTTQYF.

The chain uses TRBV3-1 (or the pseudogene TRBV3-2) and TRBJ2-2; TRBD2 aligns across 8 bases. J lost 0 bases, V lost 0 bases, and 6 bases had no gene match. The CDR3 is 18 residues long. Germline CDR1 LGHDT, CDR2 YNNKEL (reference sequence). CDR3 DNA sequence: TGTGCCAGCAGCCAAGATGGCCCAGCGGGAGCGAACACCGGGGAGCTGTTTTTT. It specifies CASSQDGPAGANTGELFF.

The rearrangement links TRBV6-2 or TRBV6-3 to TRBJ1-2, with no clear D. Looked up from germline, CDR1 is MNHEY and CDR2 is SVGEGT. With 6 bases removed from V and 3 bases from J, the gap between germline ends came to 11 bases. CDR3 size: 13 residues. Here the CDR3 reads CASSVRRDYGYTF. CDR3 nucleotides: TGTGCCAGCAGCGTCCGGCGGGACTATGGCTACACCTTC.

This clone ranks as medium-sized (0.01 to 0.1%). The chain combines TRBV18 with TRBJ2-2; the D is unclear. This CDR3 is built from 16 residues. V lost 2 bases, J lost 2 bases, and 12 bases lay in between. The V gene's germline CDR1 is KGHSH and CDR2 LQKENI. The chain's CDR3 is CASSPTSLGNTGELFF. In nucleotides, the CDR3 is TGTGCCAGCTCACCAACGTCGCTAGGCAACACCGGGGAGCTGTTTTTT.

This chain joins TRBV30 and TRBJ1-6; a weak D match, TRBD1 (5 bases). This CDR3 is 17 amino acids long. Trimming stripped 0 bases from V and 4 bases from J, with 16 bases between. Germline-derived CDR1 and CDR2 are GTSNPN and SVGIG (reference sequence). DNA for the CDR3: TGTGCCTGGAGTGTACTGGTAGGGGTGAGGTATAATTCACCCCTCCACTTT. Amino acids: CAWSVLVGVRYNSPLHF.